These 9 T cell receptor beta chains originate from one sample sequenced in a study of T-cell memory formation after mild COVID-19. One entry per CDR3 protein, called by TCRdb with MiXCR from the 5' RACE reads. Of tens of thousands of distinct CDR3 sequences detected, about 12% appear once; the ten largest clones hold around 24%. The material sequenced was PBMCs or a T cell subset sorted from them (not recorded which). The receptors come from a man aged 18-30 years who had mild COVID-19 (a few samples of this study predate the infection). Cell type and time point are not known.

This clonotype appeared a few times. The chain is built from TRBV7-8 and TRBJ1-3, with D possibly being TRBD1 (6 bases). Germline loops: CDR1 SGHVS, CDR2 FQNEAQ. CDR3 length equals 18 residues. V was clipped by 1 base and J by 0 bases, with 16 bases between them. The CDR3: CASSLGWGPRRSGNTIYF. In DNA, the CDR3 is TGTGCCAGCAGCTTAGGTTGGGGGCCGCGTCGCTCTGGAAACACCATATATTTT.

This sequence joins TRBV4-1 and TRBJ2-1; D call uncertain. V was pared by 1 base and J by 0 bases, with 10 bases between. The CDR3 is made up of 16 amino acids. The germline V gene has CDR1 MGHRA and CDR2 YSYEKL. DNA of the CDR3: TGCGCCAGCAGCCAAGTCGACATTATCTCCTACAATGAGCAGTTCTTC. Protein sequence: CASSQVDIISYNEQFF.

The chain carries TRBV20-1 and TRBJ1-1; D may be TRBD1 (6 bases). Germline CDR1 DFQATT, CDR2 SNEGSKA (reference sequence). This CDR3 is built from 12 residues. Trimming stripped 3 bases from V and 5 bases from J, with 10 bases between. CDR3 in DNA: TGCAGTGCTAGCGCAGGGGAGACTGAAGCTTTCTTT. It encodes CSASAGETEAFF.

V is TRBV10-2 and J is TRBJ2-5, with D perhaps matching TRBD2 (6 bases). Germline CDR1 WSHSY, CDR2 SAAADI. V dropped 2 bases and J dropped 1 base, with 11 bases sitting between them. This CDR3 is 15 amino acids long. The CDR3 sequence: CASSEVGLGQETQYF. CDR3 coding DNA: TGCGCCAGCAGTGAGGTGGGACTGGGCCAAGAGACCCAGTACTTC.

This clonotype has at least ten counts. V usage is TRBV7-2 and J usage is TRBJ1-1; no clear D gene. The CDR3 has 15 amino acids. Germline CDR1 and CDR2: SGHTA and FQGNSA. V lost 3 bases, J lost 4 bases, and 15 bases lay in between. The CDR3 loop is CASSFRGSPGTEAFF. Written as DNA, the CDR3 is TGTGCCAGCAGCTTCCGGGGATCTCCGGGCACTGAAGCTTTCTTT.

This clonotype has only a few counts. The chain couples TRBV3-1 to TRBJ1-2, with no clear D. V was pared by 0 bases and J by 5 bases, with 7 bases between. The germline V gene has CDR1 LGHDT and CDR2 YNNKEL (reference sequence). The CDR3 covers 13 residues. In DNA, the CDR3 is TGTGCCAGCAGCCAAGAAGGCTTTTATGGCTACACCTTC. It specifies CASSQEGFYGYTF.

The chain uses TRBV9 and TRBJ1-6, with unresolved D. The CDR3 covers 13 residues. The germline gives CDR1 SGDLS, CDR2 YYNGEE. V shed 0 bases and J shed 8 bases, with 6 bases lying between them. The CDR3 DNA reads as TGTGCCAGCAGCGTAGTGTGGGATTCACCCCTCCACTTT. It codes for CASSVVWDSPLHF.

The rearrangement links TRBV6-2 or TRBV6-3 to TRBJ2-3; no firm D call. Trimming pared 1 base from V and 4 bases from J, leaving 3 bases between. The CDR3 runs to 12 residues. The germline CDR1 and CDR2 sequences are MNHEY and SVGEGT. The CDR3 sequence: CASSYLADTQYF. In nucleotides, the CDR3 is TGTGCCAGCAGTTACTTAGCAGATACGCAGTATTTT.

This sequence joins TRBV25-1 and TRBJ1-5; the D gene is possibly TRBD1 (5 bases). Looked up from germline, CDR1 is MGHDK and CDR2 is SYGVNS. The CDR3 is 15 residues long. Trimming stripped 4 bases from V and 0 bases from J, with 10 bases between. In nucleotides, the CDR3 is TGTGCCAGCAGTGCAGGGAGTGTTAGCAATCAGCCCCAGCATTTT. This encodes CASSAGSVSNQPQHF.